One sample yielded the 6 T cell receptor beta chains listed below, sequenced in a study of beta chain features in type 1 diabetes. Expressed TCRB transcripts were sequenced because the isolated RNA had all been reverse transcribed beforehand. Sequenced by immunoSEQ multiplex PCR; TCRdb stores in-frame clones only, minus some. This sample has roughly 150,000 clones, with about 9.1% found just once. What was sequenced was central memory CD4+ T cells from blood. Receptors originate from a young woman in good health.

J is TRBJ2-5 and V is TRBV7-2, with 7 positions matching TRBD2. Germline assignment: CDR1 SGHTA and CDR2 FQGNSA. The length of the CDR3 is 13 residues. The V and J ends lost 7 bases and 2 bases, in that order; junction bases with no gene match: 4. The CDR3, as DNA: TGTGCCAGCATCCCGGGACTACAAGAGACCCAGTACTTC. Translated, it gives CASIPGLQETQYF.

This clone turned up a few times. The V gene is TRBV19, the J gene TRBJ1-2; tentative D call: TRBD1 (5 bases). This CDR3 region has 15 residues. From germline, CDR1 is LNHDA and CDR2 SQIVND (reference sequence). V was pared by 5 bases and J by 6 bases, with 19 bases between. This CDR3 is CASSGGVSSSDGYTF. CDR3 nucleotide sequence: TGTGCCAGTAGTGGAGGGGTTTCAAGTAGTGATGGCTACACCTTC.

The table lists this clone with a few counts. The CDR3 DNA sequence: TGTGCCAGCAGCCAAGATTGGGCAGGGAACGAGCAGTTCTTC. It is translated as CASSQDWAGNEQFF. The chain recombines TRBV14 with TRBJ2-1, with D possibly matching TRBD1 (5 bases). Germline V CDR1 and CDR2: SGHDN, FVKESK. The ends were cut back, 0 bases at V and 10 bases at J, with 13 bases in the middle. The CDR3 runs 14 residues.

This clone was detected only a few times. The chain links TRBV5-8 to TRBJ2-3; 8 bases are a match to TRBD2. The V and J ends lost 4 bases and 1 base, in that order; junction bases with no gene match: 2. The CDR3 is 14 residues long. Germline CDR1 reads SGHTS; CDR2 reads YDEGEE. The CDR3: CASSLTSGTDTQYF. CDR3 coding DNA: TGTGCCAGCAGCCTGACTAGCGGCACAGATACGCAGTATTTT. Filled out from reference TRBV5-8 and TRBJ2-3, the complete variable domain reads EAGVTQSPTHLIKTRGQQATLRCSPISGHTSVYWYQQALGLGLQFLLWYDEGEERNRGNFPPRFSGRQFPNYSSELNVNALELEDSALYLCASSLTSGTDTQYFGPGTRLTVL.

This clone has only a few counts. This chain joins TRBV5-5 and TRBJ1-2, with 8 bases aligning to TRBD1. CDR3 size: 14 residues. V was pared by 1 base and J by 7 bases, with 6 bases of the junction left unmatched. Germline CDR1 is SGHKS and CDR2 is YYEKEE (reference sequence). CDR3: CASSLFSGGSGYTF. The CDR3 DNA reads as TGTGCCAGCAGCTTGTTCTCAGGGGGCAGTGGCTACACCTTC.

This clone has more than one count but fewer than ten. V is TRBV28 and J is TRBJ1-5; 9 bases are shared with TRBD1. The length of the CDR3 is 16 residues. V lost 4 bases and J lost 4; bases outside the gene matches: 8. Germline V gene data show CDR1 as MDHEN and CDR2 as SYDVKM. CDR3 sequence reads: CASSSPSGTGNQPQHF. DNA of the CDR3: TGTGCCAGCAGTTCCCCATCCGGGACAGGGAATCAGCCCCAGCATTTT.